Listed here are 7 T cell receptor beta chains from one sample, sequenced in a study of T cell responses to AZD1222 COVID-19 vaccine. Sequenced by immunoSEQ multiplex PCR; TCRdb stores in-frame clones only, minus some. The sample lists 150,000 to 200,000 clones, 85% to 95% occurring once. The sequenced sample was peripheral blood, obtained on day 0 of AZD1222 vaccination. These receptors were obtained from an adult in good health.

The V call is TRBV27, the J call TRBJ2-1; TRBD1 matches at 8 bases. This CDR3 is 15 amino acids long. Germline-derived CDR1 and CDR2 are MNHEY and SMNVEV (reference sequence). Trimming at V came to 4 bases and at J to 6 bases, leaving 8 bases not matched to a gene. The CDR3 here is CASSSLGTGFNEQFF. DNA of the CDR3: TGTGCCAGCAGTTCCCTAGGGACAGGTTTCAATGAGCAGTTCTTC.

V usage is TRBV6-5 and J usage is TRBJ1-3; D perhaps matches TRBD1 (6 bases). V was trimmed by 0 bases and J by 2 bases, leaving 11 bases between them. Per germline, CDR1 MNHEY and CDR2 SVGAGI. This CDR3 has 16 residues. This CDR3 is CASSYSRGGTGNTIYF. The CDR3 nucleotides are TGTGCCAGCAGTTACTCGAGAGGGGGGACTGGAAACACCATATATTTT.

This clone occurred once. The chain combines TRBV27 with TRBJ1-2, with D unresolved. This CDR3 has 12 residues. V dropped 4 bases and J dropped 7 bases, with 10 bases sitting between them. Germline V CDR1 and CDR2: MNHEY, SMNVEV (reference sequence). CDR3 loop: CASSSPATGYTF. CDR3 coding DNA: TGTGCCAGCAGTTCGCCGGCGACTGGCTACACCTTC.

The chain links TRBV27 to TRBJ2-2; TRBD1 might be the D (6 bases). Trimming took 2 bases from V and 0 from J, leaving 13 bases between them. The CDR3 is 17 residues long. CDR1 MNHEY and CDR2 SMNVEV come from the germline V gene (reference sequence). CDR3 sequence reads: CASSLSRGPPNTGELFF. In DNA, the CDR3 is TGTGCCAGCAGTTTAAGCAGGGGCCCTCCGAACACCGGGGAGCTGTTTTTT.

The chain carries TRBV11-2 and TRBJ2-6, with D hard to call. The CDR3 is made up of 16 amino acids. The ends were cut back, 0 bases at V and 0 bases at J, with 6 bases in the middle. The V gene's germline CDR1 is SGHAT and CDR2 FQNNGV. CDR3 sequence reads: CASSLDLGSGANVLTF. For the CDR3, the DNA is TGTGCCAGCAGCTTAGATCTCGGCTCTGGGGCCAACGTCCTGACTTTC.

CDR3 sequence reads: CASSFAYNEQFF. As DNA, the CDR3 is TGTGCCAGCAGCTTTGCCTACAATGAGCAGTTCTTC. The chain is built from TRBV7-2 and TRBJ2-1; D is ambiguous. V was clipped by 3 bases and J by 2 bases, with 2 bases between them. The CDR3 sequence is 12 residues long. CDR1 is SGHTA and CDR2 is FQGNSA in the germline V gene.

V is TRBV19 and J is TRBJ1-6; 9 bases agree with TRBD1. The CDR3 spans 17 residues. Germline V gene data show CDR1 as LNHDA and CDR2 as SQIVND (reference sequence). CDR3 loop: CAGIAGGTGCHNSPLHF. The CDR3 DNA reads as TGTGCAGGGATAGCGGGGGGGACAGGGTGTCATAATTCACCCCTCCACTTT.